This entry features one T cell receptor beta chain sequence. Its matching antigen is unknown. The entry originates in a study of CD8 T cells in Susac syndrome. Study at large: Patients with Susac syndrome, at blood draw, were therapy-naive, on corticosteroids, or on intravenous immunoglobulin alone.

With random hexamers, reverse transcription was performed on about 0.5 to 1 ug of RNA. Across 54 Vbeta and 13 Jbeta, TCR beta CDR3 was amplified with immunoSEQ multiplex PCR. Using its own MiXCR run on the immunoSEQ multiplex PCR reads, TCRdb lists one record per CDR3 protein. This table holds 150,000 to 200,000 distinct CDR3 sequences, approximately 95% found once. The study, taken as a whole, reports: Maximal CD8+ clonal expansion in Susac was observed within TEMRA cells and among active patients. Total CD8+ repertoires held roughly 16 Susac-specific public clones, while CD8+ TEMRA repertoires held a few.

The CDR3 totals 15 residues. From germline, CDR1 is SGHRS and CDR2 YFSETQ. Trimming stripped 0 bases from V and 2 bases from J, with 9 bases between. The specimen sequenced was CD8+ T cells from PBMCs. The TCR comes from a human donor with Susac syndrome. The chain combines TRBV5-1 with TRBJ2-1; D possibly corresponds to TRBD1 (5 bases). DNA of the CDR3: TGCGCCAGCAGCTTGGAGGGGATTGCCTACAATGAGCAGTTCTTC. It specifies CASSLEGIAYNEQFF.